One sample yielded the 18 T cell receptor beta chains listed below, sequenced in a study of radiation and T cells in renal cell carcinoma. Time point defined: blood 2 weeks post-SBRT. Treatment denoted: 15 Gy SBRT to primary tumor, nephrectomy 4 weeks later. Profiling relied on immunoSEQ multiplex PCR, and the TCRdb table lists in-frame clones only, not all of them. The sample records about 130,000 clones, about 88% being singletons. This sample comprised blood, obtained from a patient whose treatment included radiotherapy and nephrectomy. These receptors originate from a woman between 70 and 85 years old with renal cell carcinoma.

This chain joins TRBV27 and TRBJ2-1, with D perhaps assigned TRBD1 or TRBD2 (6 bases each). CDR1 is MNHEY, CDR2 SMNVEV, per germline (reference sequence). V dropped 5 bases and J dropped 7 bases, with 18 bases sitting between them. The length of the CDR3 is 15 residues. CDR3 nucleotides: TGTGCCAGCAGTCCCAGTGGGGGGCCGTGGAATGAGCAGTTCTTC. Its protein is CASSPSGGPWNEQFF.

The chain couples TRBV10-3 to TRBJ2-1, with 11 bases identical to TRBD2. CDR1 is ENHRY and CDR2 is SYGVKD in the germline V gene. The CDR3 has 14 amino acids. Trimming at V came to 8 bases and at J to 7 bases, leaving 7 bases not matched to a gene. CDR3 in DNA: TGTGCCATCCAAGGGACTAGCGGTTTGAATGAGCAGTTCTTC. Its protein is CAIQGTSGLNEQFF.

The J gene is TRBJ2-2, the V gene TRBV4-3, with 12 bases that match TRBD1. The junction had 6 bases not matched to a gene; V was cut back by 0 bases and J by 4 bases. This CDR3 is built from 18 residues. Germline lookup yields CDR1 LGHNA and CDR2 YSLEER. DNA of the CDR3: TGCGCCAGCAGCCAAGATCCCGGGACAGGGGGCATCACCGGGGAGCTGTTTTTT. The encoded protein is CASSQDPGTGGITGELFF.

This clone is a singleton in its sample. V is TRBV13 and J is TRBJ2-1, with 8 bases identical to TRBD1. The CDR3 is made up of 11 amino acids. Looked up from germline, CDR1 is PRHDT and CDR2 is FYEKMQ (reference sequence). Trimming removed 5 bases from V and 16 bases from J; junction bases left unmatched: 7. The CDR3 spells CASSHQDRAFF. The CDR3 DNA follows: TGTGCCAGCAGCCACCAGGACAGGGCATTCTTC.

J is TRBJ2-1 and V is TRBV10-3, with D possibly TRBD2 on 5 matching bases. V was shortened by 6 bases and J by 0 bases, with 15 bases between the two germline ends. There are 16 residues in the CDR3. Germline assignment: CDR1 ENHRY and CDR2 SYGVKD. The CDR3 loop reads CAIRSGLQSSYNEQFF. CDR3 sequence (DNA): TGTGCCATCAGATCCGGACTCCAAAGCTCCTACAATGAGCAGTTCTTC.

The V gene is TRBV6-4, the J gene TRBJ1-1; unclear D gene. The CDR3 covers 13 residues. Germline loops: CDR1 MRHNA, CDR2 SNTAGT. V dropped 2 bases and J dropped 1 base, with 5 bases sitting between them. The CDR3 sequence: CASSDRPNTEAFF. As DNA, the CDR3 is TGTGCCAGCAGTGACAGGCCGAACACTGAAGCTTTCTTT.

This clone was counted a single time. CDR3 loop: CASSVTGQETQYF. In nucleotides, the CDR3 is TGCGCCAGCAGCGTGACAGGCCAAGAGACCCAGTACTTC. V gene TRBV5-1 combines with J gene TRBJ2-5, with D tentatively TRBD1 (6 bases). The V end was cut by 4 bases, the J end by 1 base, with 8 bases between. The CDR3 sequence is 13 residues long. Germline CDR1 is SGHRS and CDR2 is YFSETQ.

The chain carries TRBV5-1 and TRBJ1-4; no clear D. Looked up from germline, CDR1 is SGHRS and CDR2 is YFSETQ. The CDR3 runs 16 residues. The V end lost 0 bases, the J end lost 7 bases, and 16 bases lay between the germline ends. CDR3 in DNA: TGCGCCAGCAGCTTGGACACTAGAGCCGGCGGTGAAAAACTGTTTTTT. As protein: CASSLDTRAGGEKLFF.

V gene TRBV5-1 combines with J gene TRBJ2-1, with 11 bases lining up with TRBD2. Germline loops: CDR1 SGHRS, CDR2 YFSETQ. Trimming at V came to 1 base and at J to 4 bases, leaving 7 bases not matched to a gene. This CDR3 comprises 17 residues. The CDR3 DNA reads TGCGCCAGCAGCTTGTCTAGCGGGGGGACCGCATACAATGAGCAGTTCTTC. Amino acids: CASSLSSGGTAYNEQFF.

This chain links TRBV2 with TRBJ2-3; 7 nucleotides match TRBD2. Germline loops: CDR1 SNHLY, CDR2 FYNNEI. The trim removed 6 bases at V and 2 bases at J, leaving 8 bases unmatched. This CDR3 comprises 15 residues. CDR3 in DNA: TGTGCCAGCAGGGAGAGCGGGATTAACACAGATACGCAGTATTTT. Translation: CASRESGINTDTQYF.

The rearrangement joins TRBV2 to TRBJ1-6; D unclear. The CDR3 sequence is 14 residues long. Trimming stripped 5 bases from V and 1 base from J, with 6 bases between. Germline values: CDR1 SNHLY, CDR2 FYNNEI. The CDR3 protein is CASSPWSYNSPLHF. CDR3 DNA: TGTGCCAGCAGTCCGTGGTCCTATAATTCACCCCTCCACTTT.

The V call is TRBV19, the J call TRBJ1-1; possibly TRBD1 for D (5 bases). The CDR3 is 14 residues long. Trimming removed 6 bases at V and 5 bases at J, with 16 bases between. Germline values: CDR1 LNHDA, CDR2 SQIVND (reference sequence). CDR3 in amino acids: CASSLIRGGTEAFF. The CDR3 DNA follows: TGTGCCAGTAGCCTCATTAGGGGTGGTACTGAAGCTTTCTTT.

This clone appeared a single time. The V call is TRBV5-4, the J call TRBJ2-5; D assignment may be TRBD1 or TRBD2 (5 bases each). V lost 3 bases and J lost 2, with 14 bases in between. CDR3 length: 15 residues. Per germline, CDR1 SGHNT and CDR2 YYREEE (reference sequence). CDR3 sequence (DNA): TGTGCCAGCAGCTCCATGGGACGGGGACAAGAGACCCAGTACTTC. It codes for CASSSMGRGQETQYF.

This clone appeared once. V and J are TRBV12-5 and TRBJ2-3; 11 bases are shared with TRBD1. J was trimmed by 5 bases and V by 1 base; bases with no gene match: 5. The CDR3 consists of 16 residues. Germline values: CDR1 LGHNT, CDR2 FRNRAP. The CDR3 nucleotides read TGTGCTAGTGGTTTGGGGACAGGGGGCTACATAGATACGCAGTATTTT. Its protein is CASGLGTGGYIDTQYF.

The CDR3 coding sequence is TGTGCCAGTAGCCGGACTAGCGGGGGGTACAATGAGCAGTTCTTC. Translated, it gives CASSRTSGGYNEQFF. This chain connects TRBV19 to TRBJ2-1; TRBD2 aligns across 14 bases. CDR3 length equals 15 residues. The V segment lost 6 bases and the J segment 4 bases; nucleotides outside the gene matches: 2. CDR1 is LNHDA, CDR2 SQIVND, per germline (reference sequence).

This clone was seen just once. The genes are TRBV6-6 and TRBJ2-7, with D possibly being TRBD1 (6 bases). The germline CDR1 and CDR2 sequences are MNHNY and SVGAGI (reference sequence). V lost 5 bases and J 3 bases, leaving 11 bases between the germline ends. This CDR3 has 13 residues. CDR3 residues: CASSGDNFYEQYF. The CDR3 DNA reads TGTGCCAGCAGTGGGGACAACTTCTACGAGCAGTACTTC.

This clone has only one observation. This chain links TRBV6-5 with TRBJ2-7; 9 bases are a match to TRBD1. Germline CDR1 and CDR2: MNHEY and SVGAGI. The trim removed 0 bases at V and 2 bases at J, leaving 2 bases unmatched. CDR3 length: 15 residues. The CDR3 nucleotides read TGTGCCAGCAGTTACTCGGACAGGGGTACCTACGAGCAGTACTTC. Encoded protein: CASSYSDRGTYEQYF.

This clone came up once. The chain uses TRBV7-2 and TRBJ1-5; the D is unclear. The germline V and J ends were trimmed by 1 base and 0 bases, with 10 bases remaining between them. This CDR3 region has 16 residues. Germline values: CDR1 SGHTA, CDR2 FQGNSA. CDR3 in amino acids: CASSLGRTASNQPQHF. For the CDR3, the DNA is TGTGCCAGCAGCTTAGGGCGGACTGCTAGCAATCAGCCCCAGCATTTT.